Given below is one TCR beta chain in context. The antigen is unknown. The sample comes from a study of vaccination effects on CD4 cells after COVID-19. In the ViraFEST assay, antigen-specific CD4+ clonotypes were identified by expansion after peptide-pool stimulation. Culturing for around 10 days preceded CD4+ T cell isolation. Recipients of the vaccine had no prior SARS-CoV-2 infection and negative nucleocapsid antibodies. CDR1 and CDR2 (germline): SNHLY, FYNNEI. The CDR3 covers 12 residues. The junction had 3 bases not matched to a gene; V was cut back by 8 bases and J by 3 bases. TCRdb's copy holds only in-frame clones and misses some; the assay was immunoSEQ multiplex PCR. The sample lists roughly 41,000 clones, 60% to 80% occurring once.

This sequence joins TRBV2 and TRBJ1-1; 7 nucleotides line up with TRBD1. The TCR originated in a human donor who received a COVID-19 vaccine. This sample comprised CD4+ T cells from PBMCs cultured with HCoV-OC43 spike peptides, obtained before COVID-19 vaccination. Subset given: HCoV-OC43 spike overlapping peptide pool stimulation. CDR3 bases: TGTGCCAGCGGACAGGAGTACACTGAAGCTTTCTTT. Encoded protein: CASGQEYTEAFF.